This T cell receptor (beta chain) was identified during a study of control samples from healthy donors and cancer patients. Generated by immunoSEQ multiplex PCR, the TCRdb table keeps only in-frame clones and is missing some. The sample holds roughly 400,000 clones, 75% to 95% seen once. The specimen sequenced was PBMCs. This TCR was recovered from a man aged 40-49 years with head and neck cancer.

The CDR3 spells CASSQDRDALYINEKLFF. CDR3 DNA: TGTGCCAGCAGCCAAGATCGTGACGCCTTGTACATTAATGAAAAACTGTTTTTT. This chain joins TRBV4-2 and TRBJ1-4, with D uncertain. CDR3 length equals 18 residues. CDR1 LGHNA and CDR2 YNFKEQ come from the germline V gene. Trimming stripped 0 bases from V and 4 bases from J, with 18 bases between.